The next 16 T cell receptor beta chains were all read from a single sample in a study of T cell responses to AZD1222 COVID-19 vaccine. The method was immunoSEQ multiplex PCR; TCRdb's version includes in-frame clones alone and lacks a portion of them. The sample has some 180,000 clones, approximately 90% seen once. The sample here was peripheral blood, taken on day 0 of AZD1222 vaccination. Receptors originate from an adult in good health.

The chain employs TRBV12-3 or TRBV12-4 and TRBJ1-2, with D hard to call. V was clipped by 6 bases and J by 6 bases, with 8 bases between them. The CDR3 sequence is 11 residues long. CDR3 DNA: TGTGCCAGCAGGGCGCGGGATGGCTACACCTTC. Its translation: CASRARDGYTF.

V usage is TRBV11-2 and J usage is TRBJ1-1, with D maybe TRBD1 (5 bases). This CDR3 region has 15 residues. Trimming removed 1 base from V and 2 bases from J, with 11 bases in between. Germline V gene lookup returns CDR1 SGHAT and CDR2 FQNNGV. CDR3 sequence reads: CASSLVPGGNTEAFF. The DNA for the CDR3 is TGTGCCAGCAGCTTAGTACCCGGGGGAAACACTGAAGCTTTCTTT.

V usage is TRBV27 and J usage is TRBJ1-2; D uncertain. The V end lost 5 bases, the J end lost 2 bases, and 15 bases lay between the germline ends. CDR3 length: 15 residues. Germline lookup yields CDR1 MNHEY and CDR2 SMNVEV (reference sequence). The CDR3 loop reads CASSPSWGVNYGYTF. In nucleotides, the CDR3 is TGTGCCAGCAGTCCCTCATGGGGTGTGAACTATGGCTACACCTTC.

The V call is TRBV3-1 (or the pseudogene TRBV3-2), the J call TRBJ2-5; 8 bases are a match to TRBD2. This CDR3 region has 15 residues. The V gene end was trimmed by 5 bases and the J gene end by 2 bases; junction bases not matched to a gene: 7. In germline, CDR1 is LGHDT, CDR2 YNNKEL (reference sequence). The CDR3 loop is CASSSGGPQQETQYF. The CDR3 DNA sequence: TGTGCCAGCAGCTCGGGGGGGCCCCAACAAGAGACCCAGTACTTC.

V and J are TRBV5-1 and TRBJ1-1; D perhaps matches TRBD1 (5 bases). The V and J ends lost 4 bases and 2 bases respectively, with 9 bases between them. The CDR3 spans 13 residues. The germline V gene has CDR1 SGHRS and CDR2 YFSETQ. The CDR3 loop reads CASSRDGNTEAFF. In DNA, the CDR3 is TGCGCCAGCAGCCGGGACGGAAACACTGAAGCTTTCTTT.

The chain couples TRBV7-8 to TRBJ2-1, with D unresolved. The CDR3 runs 14 residues. Trimming took 5 bases from V and 7 from J, leaving 15 bases between them. CDR1 is SGHVS and CDR2 is FQNEAQ in the germline V gene. The CDR3 DNA reads TGTGCCAGCAGCCCAAGGGCACGTGGGAATGAGCAGTTCTTC. Amino acid sequence: CASSPRARGNEQFF.

This clone was seen a handful of times. Other DNA variants within this sample encode the same CDR3. This chain links TRBV18 with TRBJ2-3; TRBD2 might be the D (6 bases). Germline values: CDR1 KGHSH, CDR2 LQKENI. This CDR3 has 13 residues. The V and J ends lost 3 bases and 4 bases respectively, with 8 bases between them. In DNA, the CDR3 is TGTGCCAGCTCACCTACGGGGGCAGATACGCAGTATTTT. Translated: CASSPTGADTQYF.

This clone was seen a single time. The chain couples TRBV6-5 to TRBJ2-3, with TRBD1 as a possible D gene (6 bases). CDR1 and CDR2 from the germline V gene are MNHEY and SVGAGI. Trimming stripped 2 bases from V and 2 bases from J, with 8 bases between. The CDR3 is 14 residues long. CDR3 region: CASSYMGATDTQYF. The CDR3 DNA follows: TGTGCCAGCAGTTACATGGGGGCCACAGATACGCAGTATTTT.

The chain employs TRBV19 and TRBJ1-5, with 8 bases matching TRBD1. Unmatched junction bases numbered 9, after V lost 5 bases and J lost 6 bases. CDR1 is LNHDA and CDR2 is SQIVND in the germline V gene (reference sequence). This CDR3 contains 15 residues. CDR3 loop: CASSAQGAFGQPQHF. As DNA, the CDR3 is TGTGCCAGTAGTGCCCAGGGGGCCTTTGGTCAGCCCCAGCATTTT. The full variable domain, its missing parts supplied by reference TRBV19 and TRBJ1-5, is DGGITQSPKYLFRKEGQNVTLSCEQNLNHDAMYWYRQDPGQGLRLIYYSQIVNDFQKGDIAEGYSVSREKKESFPLTVTSAQKNPTAFYLCASSAQGAFGQPQHFGDGTRLSIL.

This clone is a singleton in its sample. The gene calls are TRBV7-2 and TRBJ2-3; TRBD2 matches at 8 bases. The V gene's germline CDR1 is SGHTA and CDR2 FQGNSA. This CDR3 is built from 17 residues. Germline trimming cut 5 bases from V and 2 bases from J; bases unmatched to any gene: 12. The CDR3 DNA is TGTGCCAGCAGCCCTCGAGGGGCGGGGGGTTACACAGATACGCAGTATTTT. It encodes CASSPRGAGGYTDTQYF.

The gene calls are TRBV28 and TRBJ1-5; no reliable D call. V was clipped by 2 bases and J by 7 bases, with 9 bases between them. This CDR3 is 13 amino acids long. Germline CDR1 reads MDHEN; CDR2 reads SYDVKM. CDR3 nucleotides: TGTGCCAGCAGTTTAAGGGTCGGGCAGCCCCAGCATTTT. Its protein product is CASSLRVGQPQHF.

The chain carries TRBV28 and TRBJ1-6; D remains ambiguous. This CDR3 spans 14 amino acids. Looked up from germline, CDR1 is MDHEN and CDR2 is SYDVKM. V was cut by 5 bases and J by 8 bases, with 13 bases left in between. The CDR3 protein is CASSGPGGYSPLHF. The CDR3 DNA follows: TGTGCCAGCAGTGGACCCGGAGGGTATTCACCCCTCCACTTT.

The count of this clone is one. The J gene is TRBJ2-1, the V gene TRBV19; 8 positions agree with TRBD2. V lost 9 bases to trimming and J lost 4 bases; unmatched junction nucleotides: 8. Germline loops: CDR1 LNHDA, CDR2 SQIVND (reference sequence). The CDR3 runs 14 residues. The CDR3 DNA reads TGTGCCAGCCATCAGCGGGGGCAATACAATGAGCAGTTCTTC. This sequence encodes CASHQRGQYNEQFF. Based on the CDR3 plus reference TRBV19 and TRBJ2-1, the full variable domain is DGGITQSPKYLFRKEGQNVTLSCEQNLNHDAMYWYRQDPGQGLRLIYYSQIVNDFQKGDIAEGYSVSREKKESFPLTVTSAQKNPTAFYLCASHQRGQYNEQFFGPGTRLTVL.

The rearrangement uses TRBV12-5 and TRBJ1-2; TRBD1 aligns across 10 bases. Germline lookup yields CDR1 LGHNT and CDR2 FRNRAP. There are 19 residues in the CDR3. V was clipped by 0 bases and J by 4 bases; unmatched bases: 14. The CDR3 is CASGLVLGTGEIQGYGYTF. Here the CDR3 DNA reads TGTGCTAGTGGTTTGGTACTTGGGACAGGGGAAATACAAGGCTATGGCTACACCTTC.

CDR3 in amino acids: CASGLALGLAGSGEQFF. The CDR3 DNA is TGTGCTAGTGGTTTGGCTTTGGGACTAGCGGGAAGTGGTGAGCAGTTCTTC. The gene calls are TRBV12-5 and TRBJ2-1; 13 bases are shared with TRBD2. V shed 1 base, J shed 9 bases, and the junction held 9 bases outside the gene matches. CDR1 and CDR2 from the germline V gene are LGHNT and FRNRAP. This CDR3 comprises 17 residues.

J is TRBJ2-1 and V is TRBV5-1, with 9 bases fitting TRBD1. The CDR3 consists of 17 residues. Germline-derived CDR1 and CDR2 are SGHRS and YFSETQ. V lost 4 bases and J lost 0; bases outside the gene matches: 8. CDR3 residues: CASSMTGGANSYNEQFF. CDR3 bases: TGCGCCAGCAGCATGACAGGGGGGGCGAACTCCTACAATGAGCAGTTCTTC.